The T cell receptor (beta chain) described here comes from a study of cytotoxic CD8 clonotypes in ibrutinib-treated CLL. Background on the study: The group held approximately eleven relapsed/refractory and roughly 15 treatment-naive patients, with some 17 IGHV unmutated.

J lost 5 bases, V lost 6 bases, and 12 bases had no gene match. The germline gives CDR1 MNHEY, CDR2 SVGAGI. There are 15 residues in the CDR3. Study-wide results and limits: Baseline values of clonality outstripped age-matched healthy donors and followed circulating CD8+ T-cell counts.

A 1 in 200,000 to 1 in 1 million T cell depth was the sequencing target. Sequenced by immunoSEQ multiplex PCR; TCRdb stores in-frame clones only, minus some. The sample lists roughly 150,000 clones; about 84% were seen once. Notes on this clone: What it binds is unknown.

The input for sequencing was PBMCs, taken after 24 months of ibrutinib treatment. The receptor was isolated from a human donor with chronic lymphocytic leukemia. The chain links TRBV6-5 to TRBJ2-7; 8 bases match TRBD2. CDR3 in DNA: TGTGCCAGCAGGCCGTTGAGCGGGAGCGAGGACGAGCAGTACTTC. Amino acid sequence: CASRPLSGSEDEQYF.